This is a list of T cell receptor beta chains from one sample in a study of CD8 T cells in ankylosing spondylitis. One entry per CDR3 protein results from TCRdb running MiXCR on the 5' RACE reads. There are around 150,000 distinct CDR3 sequences in the sample; 7.3% occur only once, and around 12% lies in the top ten. The specimen was blood, either unsorted or a sorted T cell fraction (not recorded which). These receptor sequences come from a female donor with ankylosing spondylitis or in good health (not recorded which). The CDR3 runs from the conserved cysteine through the conserved F or W. D genes are given only for firm matches. Part of the rows lack a size; the others show once, few, many or a class for expanded clones.

j_call v_call d_call clone_size cdr3_nt cdr3_aa
TRBJ1-4 TRBV7-2 NA many TGTGCCAGCAGCTTCCGGGGGACTAATGAAAAACTGTTTTTT CASSFRGTNEKLFF
TRBJ2-1 TRBV24-1 NA many TGTGCCACCAGTGACCCCCCTCCAGTGGATGAGCAGTTCTTC CATSDPPPVDEQFF
TRBJ2-7 TRBV20-1 NA many TGCAGTGCTAGAGTCGACGGCTTCTACGAGCAGTACTTC CSARVDGFYEQYF
TRBJ1-1 TRBV7-2 NA NA TGTGCCAGCGGACGGATAGAGAACACTGAAGCTTTCTTT CASGRIENTEAFF
TRBJ1-5 TRBV6-4 NA NA TGTGCCAGCAGTACCTCGATGGGGCCTAGCAATCAGCCCCAGCATTTT CASSTSMGPSNQPQHF
TRBJ2-2 TRBV4-2 TRBD2 many TGTGCCAGCAGCCAAGAAGGGGCGGGGGGATTCACCGGGGAGCTGTTTTTT CASSQEGAGGFTGELFF
TRBJ1-2 TRBV5-1 NA NA TGCGCCAGCAGCCCCTCCGGGAGCGATGGCTACACCTTC CASSPSGSDGYTF
TRBJ2-6 TRBV6-5 NA many TGTGCCAGCAGTTACTCGGGGGGGCTATCCTCTGGGGCCAACGTCCTGACTTTC CASSYSGGLSSGANVLTF
TRBJ2-5 TRBV29-1 NA NA TGCAGCGTTTTGGGGTACAGAGAAACCCAGTACTTC CSVLGYRETQYF
TRBJ2-7 TRBV20-1 NA many TGCAGTGCGGTATTAACAGGATCAAACGAGCAGTACTTC CSAVLTGSNEQYF
TRBJ1-2 TRBV5-1 NA many TGCGCCAGCAGGCCGACAGGACCATATGGCTACACCTTC CASRPTGPYGYTF
TRBJ2-3 TRBV7-2 NA many TGTGCCAGCAGCCCTGACGGGGGTCGAACAGATACGCAGTATTTT CASSPDGGRTDTQYF
TRBJ1-1 TRBV6-1 NA many TGTGCCAGCCAACAGCCTAGGACGGCGATTTTGGCTGAAGCTTTCTTT CASQQPRTAILAEAFF
TRBJ1-4 TRBV4-2 NA few TGTGCCAGCAGCCAAGCGGCAGGAACGAATGAAAAACTGTTTTTT CASSQAAGTNEKLFF
TRBJ1-6 TRBV7-9 NA NA TGTGCCAGCAGCTTAGGGGGCAGGGGTAATTCACCCCTCCACTTT CASSLGGRGNSPLHF
TRBJ2-7 TRBV28 TRBD1 many TGTGCCAGCAGTCATACAGGGGGAAGGCCAAACTACGAGCAGTACTTC CASSHTGGRPNYEQYF
TRBJ2-5 TRBV20-1 TRBD2 many TGCAGTGCTGTAAGACTAGCGGGGGGGCGTCAAGAGACCCAGTACTTC CSAVRLAGGRQETQYF
TRBJ1-5 TRBV29-1 NA many TGCAGCGTTGCGGACGGGGTGCAAAATCAGCCCCAGCATTTT CSVADGVQNQPQHF
TRBJ1-3 TRBV6-5 NA many TGTGCCAGCAGTACTGGCCTCAGCTCTGGAAACACCATATATTTT CASSTGLSSGNTIYF
TRBJ1-1 TRBV6-1 NA many TGTGCCAGCAGTGAGACAGTTAACACTGAAGCTTTCTTT CASSETVNTEAFF
TRBJ2-3 TRBV11-2 TRBD1 many TGTGCCAGCAGGGGGACAGGGGAGGTTTCCCATACGCAGTATTTT CASRGTGEVSHTQYF
TRBJ2-1 TRBV28 NA many TGTGCCAGCAGTTTATCTCGACAGCCAAGGCTCAATGAGCAGTTCTTC CASSLSRQPRLNEQFF
TRBJ2-1 TRBV29-1 TRBD1 many TGCAGCGTTAGGCAGGGGGATAAGCAGTTCTTC CSVRQGDKQFF
TRBJ1-4 TRBV20-1 NA many TGCAGTGCTAGGGGTGCGGGGGTTGAGGAAAAACTGTTTTTT CSARGAGVEEKLFF
TRBJ2-5 TRBV9 TRBD1 few TGTGCCAGCAGCGTAGCTGCAGGGGGCTACGAGACCCAGTACTTC CASSVAAGGYETQYF
TRBJ1-5 TRBV28 NA many TGTGCCAGCAGTTTTTCCGGGGCTTCTCATGGCAATCAGCCCCAGCATTTT CASSFSGASHGNQPQHF
TRBJ1-6 TRBV12-3/TRBV12-4 TRBD1 many TGTGCCAGCAGGCCACTGGGACAGGGATCGAATTCACCCCTCCACTTT CASRPLGQGSNSPLHF
TRBJ2-3 TRBV6-2/TRBV6-3 NA many TGTGCCAGCACCCTCCCTGGGCTGGATACGCAGTATTTT CASTLPGLDTQYF
TRBJ1-2 TRBV29-1 NA few TGCAGCGTTGAACTCGCAGGGCACTATGGCTACACCTTC CSVELAGHYGYTF
TRBJ2-2 TRBV7-8 NA many TGTGCCAGCAGCCTCCTATTTGTGGGGGAGCTGTTTTTT CASSLLFVGELFF
TRBJ1-1 TRBV4-1 NA many TGCGCCAGCAGCCTGACCCCGGCCAACACTGAAGCTTTCTTT CASSLTPANTEAFF
TRBJ2-7 TRBV9 NA many TGTGCCAGCAGCGGAGACACCTACGAGCAGTACTTC CASSGDTYEQYF
TRBJ1-2 TRBV29-1 TRBD1 many TGCAGCGTTGAGGGACAGGGGGAATATGGCTACACCTTC CSVEGQGEYGYTF
TRBJ1-2 TRBV4-1 NA many TGCGCCAGCAGCCAAGGCGGGGGCGCTGGCTACACCTTC CASSQGGGAGYTF
TRBJ2-1 TRBV12-3/TRBV12-4 TRBD2 many TGTGCCAGCAGTTCGACTAGCGGGGGTGGTTACAATGAGCAGTTCTTC CASSSTSGGGYNEQFF
TRBJ2-3 TRBV9 TRBD1 many TGTGCCAGCAGCGTAAGACAGGGGACATGGGATACGCAGTATTTT CASSVRQGTWDTQYF
TRBJ2-2 TRBV5-1 NA many TGCGCCAGCAGCTTGGCGGGGCACCGAGGCACCGGGGAGCTGTTTTTT CASSLAGHRGTGELFF
TRBJ2-1 TRBV5-1 TRBD1 many TGCGCCAGCAGCTTGGCCTCGGGACAGTATTCCTACAATGAGCAGTTCTTC CASSLASGQYSYNEQFF
TRBJ2-7 TRBV20-1 NA many TGCAGTGCTAGACCGCCCGGCCGATATTCCTACGAGCAGTACTTC CSARPPGRYSYEQYF
TRBJ1-2 TRBV28 TRBD1 few TGTGCCAGCAGCCTTCTGGGGCTGACAGGGCAGGGCTACACCTTC CASSLLGLTGQGYTF
TRBJ2-7 TRBV19 TRBD1 few TGTGCCAGTAGTTCGACAGGGGGCTTCGAGCAGTACTTC CASSSTGGFEQYF
TRBJ2-6 TRBV5-1 NA many TGCGCCAGCAGCTTTACGGGGCCGTCTGGGGCCAACGTCCTGACTTTC CASSFTGPSGANVLTF
TRBJ2-1 TRBV12-3/TRBV12-4 NA many TGTGCCAGCAGTTTAGCGGGGGGATACCACAATGAGCAGTTCTTC CASSLAGGYHNEQFF
TRBJ1-1 TRBV27 TRBD1 many TGTGCCAGCAGTCCACAGGGGGCATCGTCCACTGAAGCTTTCTTT CASSPQGASSTEAFF
TRBJ2-3 TRBV11-2 TRBD2 many TGTGCCAGCAGCTTAGGTCTGCGGGGGAGCGATACGCAGTATTTT CASSLGLRGSDTQYF
TRBJ2-3 TRBV5-1 TRBD2 many TGCGCCAGCAGCCCTGGACTAGCGGGGGCCGGCACAGATACGCAGTATTTT CASSPGLAGAGTDTQYF
TRBJ1-1 TRBV5-1 TRBD1 many TGCGCCAGCAGCTCCCAGGGGGCTGAGAACACTGAAGCTTTCTTT CASSSQGAENTEAFF
TRBJ2-2 TRBV14 NA NA TGTGCCAGCAGCCAAGGATTCTCGGCAGGCGGCACCGGGGAGCTGTTTTTT CASSQGFSAGGTGELFF
TRBJ2-7 TRBV7-9 TRBD1 few TGTGCCAGCAGCTCGACAGGGCCGACCTACGAGCAGTACTTC CASSSTGPTYEQYF